These 20 T cell receptor beta chains were sequenced from one sample in a study of T-cell reconstitution after alpha-beta-depleted transplantation in children. Unique molecular identifiers were incorporated when the TCRbeta library was constructed. Each CDR3 protein is one row after TCRdb ran MiXCR on the PCR reads. The sample records around 300,000 distinct CDR3 sequences, approximately 10% being singletons. The material was peripheral blood, obtained 180 days after TCRalphabeta/CD19-depleted stem cell transplant. The receptors originated from a male patient aged 2-15 years who had a stem cell transplant for chronic granulomatous disease, so the T cells may come from the graft donor.

Ten or more counts support this clonotype. This chain uses TRBV12-3 or TRBV12-4 with TRBJ2-2; 15 bases line up with TRBD2. The CDR3 has 20 amino acids. Unmatched junction bases numbered 11, after V lost 6 bases and J lost 0 bases. The CDR3 bases are TGTGCCAGCAGGTTAACTCAGGGACTAGCGGGGGGCCCGAACACCGGGGAGCTGTTTTTT. It specifies CASRLTQGLAGGPNTGELFF.

The chain is built from TRBV20-1 and TRBJ2-7, with 11 bases matching TRBD2. The length of the CDR3 is 16 residues. Germline V gives CDR1 DFQATT, CDR2 SNEGSKA (reference sequence). Trimming took 1 base from V and 0 from J; bases not matched to a gene: 5. The DNA for the CDR3 is TGCAGTGCTAGAGTAGCTAGCGGGGGGTTCTCCTACGAGCAGTACTTC. Translating it yields CSARVASGGFSYEQYF.

This clonotype came up many times. This chain uses TRBV6-2 or TRBV6-3 with TRBJ2-1; TRBD2 matches 9 bases. Germline values: CDR1 MNHEY, CDR2 SVGEGT. The CDR3 consists of 12 residues. J lost 9 bases, V lost 5 bases, and 2 bases had no gene match. DNA of the CDR3: TGTGCCAGCAGTCCGGGACTAGCTGAGCAGTTCTTC. Residues: CASSPGLAEQFF.

This clonotype was recorded many times. The V call is TRBV20-1, the J call TRBJ2-5; weak D call: TRBD2 (5 bases). CDR1 is DFQATT, CDR2 SNEGSKA, per germline (reference sequence). V was shortened by 2 bases and J by 1 base, with 8 bases between the two germline ends. CDR3 size: 13 residues. In DNA, the CDR3 is TGCAGTGCTAGATTTGGACTCCAAGAGACCCAGTACTTC. It yields the protein CSARFGLQETQYF.

Remarks on this clonotype: Just one base apart from a much larger clone, this may be a read error. CDR3 DNA: TGTGTCAGCAGCTGGGGGAAGATAGCAGATACGCAGTATTTT. It translates to CVSSWGKIADTQYF. The genes are TRBV11-2 and TRBJ2-3; possibly TRBD1 or TRBD2 for D (5 bases each). The V gene's germline CDR1 is SGHAT and CDR2 FQNNGV. The CDR3 runs to 14 residues.

This clonotype was observed many times. The rearrangement joins TRBV7-3 to TRBJ2-1; D is perhaps TRBD2 (6 bases). This CDR3 contains 15 residues. Trimming took off 1 base at V and 5 bases at J, with 12 bases between the two ends. The germline V gene has CDR1 SGHTA and CDR2 FQGTGA. CDR3 residues: CASSLMGGENNEQFF. The DNA for the CDR3 is TGTGCCAGCAGCTTAATGGGGGGAGAGAACAATGAGCAGTTCTTC.

The chain employs TRBV5-4 and TRBJ2-3; the match to TRBD2 covers 10 bases. This CDR3 region has 16 residues. The junction had 8 bases not matched to a gene; V was cut back by 5 bases and J by 2 bases. CDR1 is SGHNT and CDR2 is YYREEE in the germline V gene (reference sequence). CDR3 loop: CASRKLAGSPTDTQYF. CDR3 DNA sequence: TGTGCCAGCAGAAAACTAGCGGGGTCCCCCACAGATACGCAGTATTTT.

At least ten counts were recorded for this clonotype. This CDR3 is CASSLWANNEQFF. DNA of the CDR3: TGTGCCAGCAGTTTATGGGCTAACAATGAGCAGTTCTTC. The chain carries TRBV27 and TRBJ2-1; D uncertain. The CDR3 runs 13 residues. The germline V gene has CDR1 MNHEY and CDR2 SMNVEV (reference sequence). Trimming took 1 base from V and 5 from J, leaving 6 bases between them.

This clonotype was observed at least ten times. The V gene is TRBV5-1, the J gene TRBJ2-3; no clear D. Germline lookup yields CDR1 SGHRS and CDR2 YFSETQ. This CDR3 is built from 14 residues. Trimming cost V 1 base and J 3 bases, with 9 bases left between them. CDR3 region: CASSLFGQTDTQYF. As DNA, the CDR3 is TGCGCCAGCAGCTTGTTTGGTCAGACAGATACGCAGTATTTT.

At least ten counts were recorded for this clonotype. The CDR3 loop is CSDLPGAPGEWGQYF. In nucleotides, the CDR3 is TGCAGCGACCTCCCGGGGGCCCCGGGCGAATGGGGTCAGTACTTC. The rearrangement uses TRBV29-1 and TRBJ2-4; D may match TRBD1 or TRBD2 (6 bases each). V lost 7 bases, J lost 12 bases, and 28 bases lay in between. This CDR3 has 15 residues. Germline CDR1 and CDR2: SQVTM and ANQGSEA. Drawing the rest from reference TRBV29-1 and TRBJ2-4, the complete variable domain is SAVISQKPSRDICQRGTSLTIQCQVDSQVTMMFWYRQQPGQSLTLIATANQGSEATYESGFVIDKFPISRPNLTFSTLTVSNMSPEDSSIYLCSDLPGAPGEWGQYFGAGTRLSVL.

At least ten counts were recorded for this clonotype. The chain uses TRBV7-8 and TRBJ2-1; D remains unclear. V was cut by 5 bases and J by 8 bases, with 13 bases left in between. The CDR3 runs to 13 residues. CDR1 is SGHVS, CDR2 FQNEAQ, per germline. CDR3 region: CASSTGPWDEQFF. CDR3 sequence (DNA): TGTGCCAGCAGCACCGGGCCCTGGGATGAGCAGTTCTTC.

Points on this clonotype: A much larger clone lies one base from this, so it may be a read error. The rearrangement uses TRBV12-3 or TRBV12-4 and TRBJ2-1, with a weak D call TRBD1 (5 bases). This CDR3 has 16 residues. CDR3 sequence: CASSLGWGSSYNKQFF. The CDR3 DNA reads as TGTGCCAGCAGTTTGGGGTGGGGCTCCTCCTACAATAAGCAGTTCTTC.

This clonotype was recorded a few times. CDR3 in amino acids: CASSPKGYEQYF. CDR3 sequence (DNA): TGTGCCAGCTCACCAAAAGGCTACGAGCAGTACTTC. The rearrangement joins TRBV18 to TRBJ2-7; D not resolved. Germline-derived CDR1 and CDR2 are KGHSH and LQKENI. CDR3 size: 12 residues. The V gene lost 2 bases and the J gene lost 3 bases, with 5 bases spanning the gap.

This clonotype was recorded at least ten times. CDR3 residues: CASTTGLVTDTQYF. The CDR3 DNA reads TGTGCCAGTACCACAGGGCTTGTCACAGATACGCAGTATTTT. The V and J genes are TRBV19 and TRBJ2-3; tentative D call: TRBD1 (6 bases). There are 14 residues in the CDR3. Germline V gives CDR1 LNHDA, CDR2 SQIVND (reference sequence). Trimming cost V 7 bases and J 2 bases, with 13 bases left between them.

This clonotype has at least ten counts. V gene TRBV28 combines with J gene TRBJ1-4; D ambiguous. The CDR3 has 15 residues. With 1 base removed from V and 3 bases from J, the gap between germline ends came to 9 bases. Germline loops: CDR1 MDHEN, CDR2 SYDVKM. CDR3 sequence reads: CASSLFGRSNEKLFF. The CDR3 DNA is TGTGCCAGCAGTTTATTTGGCAGGTCTAATGAAAAACTGTTTTTT.

Many counts were recorded for this clonotype. The gene calls are TRBV7-3 and TRBJ1-2, with TRBD1 matching over 7 bases. CDR1 and CDR2 (germline): SGHTA, FQGTGA. V lost 5 bases to trimming and J lost 6 bases; unmatched junction nucleotides: 6. The CDR3 has 13 residues. In DNA, the CDR3 is TGTGCCAGCAGCCACGGGCAGGGGGATGGCTACACCTTC. Translating it yields CASSHGQGDGYTF.

The V gene is TRBV14, the J gene TRBJ2-7; maybe TRBD1 (5 bases). Germline loops: CDR1 SGHDN, CDR2 FVKESK. Trimming cost V 2 bases and J 6 bases, with 11 bases left between them. This CDR3 is built from 13 residues. CDR3: CASSQLSRAEQYF. The CDR3 bases are TGTGCCAGCAGCCAATTGAGCAGGGCCGAGCAGTACTTC.

This clonotype was detected ten times or more. The junction and the germline gene differ at one end; a read error may be behind it. J is TRBJ2-1 and V is TRBV7-7; D is undetermined. The CDR3 is 13 amino acids. CDR1 SSHAT and CDR2 FNYEAQ come from the germline V gene (reference sequence). DNA for the CDR3: TGTGCTAGCAGCTACCGACTCCACAATGAGCAGTTCTTC. This codes for CASSYRLHNEQFF. The entire variable domain, with the rest obtained from reference TRBV7-7 and TRBJ2-1, is as follows: GAGVSQSPRYKVTKRGQDVTLRCDPISSHATLYWYQQALGQGPEFLTYFNYEAQPDKSGLPSDRFSAERPEGSISTLTIQRTEQRDSAMYRCASSYRLHNEQFFGPGTRLTVL.

This clonotype has at least ten counts. This chain links TRBV12-3 or TRBV12-4 with TRBJ2-3; D unclear. The CDR3 consists of 14 residues. V was pared by 4 bases and J by 0 bases, with 8 bases between. The CDR3 nucleotides read TGTGCCAGCAGTTCACTCTCTAGCACAGATACGCAGTATTTT. Its translation: CASSSLSSTDTQYF.

This clonotype has ten or more counts. The chain is built from TRBV7-9 and TRBJ1-6, with unresolved D. The V gene lost 6 bases and the J gene lost 7 bases, with 16 bases spanning the gap. CDR1 is SEHNR and CDR2 is FQNEAQ in the germline V gene (reference sequence). The CDR3 is 15 amino acids. The CDR3 loop reads CASSLRTVGNSPLHF. In DNA, the CDR3 is TGTGCCAGCAGTTTAAGGACGGTTGGGAATTCACCCCTCCACTTT.